This entry features one TCR beta chain sequence. Its antigen is not identified. Using immunoSEQ multiplex PCR, the repertoire was profiled, and TCRdb retains in-frame clones only, with some absent. The table records about 60,000 clones, 83% of them present only once. Germline lookup yields CDR1 SGHAT and CDR2 FQNNGV. V lost 1 base, J lost 11 bases, and 14 bases lay in between. The CDR3 sequence is 13 residues long. This record comes from a study of OX40 agonist ivuxolimab in advanced cancers. Study-level results: Near-lowest levels of clonal expansion characterized partial responders at 0.1-3.0 mg/kg. Dosing at 0.1 to 3.0 mg/kg was accompanied by clonal expansion of CD4+ and CD8+ blood T cells by week 6.

The chain is built from TRBV11-2 and TRBJ1-1; D is ambiguous. This TCR was sampled from an adult with an advanced solid tumor such as melanoma, head and neck, liver or kidney cancer. This material consisted of CD4+ or CD8+ T cells sorted from blood, taken in a trial of the OX40 agonist ivuxolimab. The CDR3 reads CASSLVRTQAAFF. The CDR3 DNA follows: TGTGCCAGCAGCTTAGTAAGAACTCAGGCGGCTTTCTTT.